The following is a T cell receptor beta chain sequence with its context. This sample was included in a study of blood T cell repertoires in COVID-19. Study in general: Nucleic acid was either cDNA or gDNA, and it came from T cells, B-cell-depleted T cells, or PBMCs.

Germline loops: CDR1 SGHDT, CDR2 YYEEEE. The CDR3 is made up of 15 amino acids. Trimming stripped 3 bases from V and 3 bases from J, with 12 bases between. Sequencing was performed with immunoSEQ multiplex PCR; in TCRdb, only in-frame clones are kept and a portion is missing. The table shows fewer than 300,000 clones, with 82% occurring only once. The J gene is TRBJ1-4, the V gene TRBV5-6; D may be TRBD1 (6 bases). Sample: peripheral blood. The receptor was isolated from a woman aged 18-29 years with acute or convalescent COVID-19. Here the CDR3 reads CASSYRVSANEKLFF. The DNA of the CDR3 is TGTGCCAGCAGCTACAGGGTTTCGGCTAATGAAAAACTGTTTTTT.